This entry lists 24 T cell receptor beta chains sequenced from one sample in a study of memory CD4+ T cells and cytomegalovirus serostatus (dated by TCRdb to the late 2010s). A FACSAria II was used to sort memory CD4+ T cells, defined as single viable CD3+CD4+CD8-CD45RO+ cells. The library was prepared using the immunoSEQ multiplex PCR assay. TCRdb provides this immuneACCESS table in a form limited to in-frame rearrangements. Some clones are lacking; in checked studies, under half of them reflect an unresolved V gene, and why the rest are absent is not known. Here the sample has around 45,000 clones; around 76% occur a single time. The top ten constitute around 2% of the sample. Sequenced sample: memory CD4+ T cells from blood. Receptors were obtained from an adult in good health and CMV-seronegative.

The CDR3 protein is CASEIGDTQYF. CDR3 in DNA: TGCGCCAGCGAGATCGGAGATACGCAGTATTTT. The V and J genes are TRBV5-1 and TRBJ2-3; D uncertain. Trimming pared 7 bases from V and 5 bases from J, leaving 8 bases between. Germline V gene sequence: CDR1 SGHRS, CDR2 YFSETQ. The CDR3 has 11 residues.

V usage is TRBV7-2 and J usage is TRBJ1-1; no clear D gene. CDR3 length equals 12 residues. Germline lookup yields CDR1 SGHTA and CDR2 FQGNSA. The V gene lost 3 bases and the J gene lost 3 bases, with 5 bases spanning the gap. The CDR3 sequence is CASSFSDTEAFF. The CDR3 DNA is TGTGCCAGCAGCTTCTCCGACACTGAAGCTTTCTTT.

The gene calls are TRBV5-4 and TRBJ1-1, with D possibly being TRBD1 (5 bases). From germline, CDR1 is SGHNT and CDR2 YYREEE (reference sequence). The V end was cut by 4 bases, the J end by 4 bases, with 14 bases between. The CDR3 has 14 amino acids. For the CDR3, the DNA is TGTGCCAGCAGCGCACACGGGGGAGGCACTGAAGCTTTCTTT. This gives the protein CASSAHGGGTEAFF.

For the CDR3, the DNA is TGTGCCCCCAGGAGGCTAGCGGGGGAGGCGAACACCGGGGAGCTGTTTTTT. Amino acid sequence: CAPRRLAGEANTGELFF. This chain links TRBV6-4 with TRBJ2-2; 10 nucleotides match TRBD2. Germline CDR1 MRHNA, CDR2 SNTAGT. Trimming at V came to 11 bases and at J to 0 bases, leaving 12 bases not matched to a gene. The CDR3 is made up of 17 amino acids.

The chain employs TRBV7-9 and TRBJ1-2; 10 positions match TRBD1. The CDR3 has 18 amino acids. Germline CDR1 is SEHNR and CDR2 is FQNEAQ (reference sequence). The junction had 18 bases not matched to a gene; V was cut back by 2 bases and J by 9 bases. This CDR3 is CASSLRPGQGTFGASYTF. CDR3 DNA sequence: TGTGCCAGCAGCTTAAGACCGGGACAGGGGACCTTCGGTGCTAGCTACACCTTC.

This chain uses TRBV5-1 with TRBJ2-7; unclear D gene. The CDR3 runs 14 residues. V was pared by 2 bases and J by 2 bases, with 11 bases between. CDR1 SGHRS and CDR2 YFSETQ come from the germline V gene. The CDR3 coding sequence is TGCGCCAGCAGCTTTGAACCATCGACCTACGAGCAGTACTTC. Amino acids: CASSFEPSTYEQYF.

This clone was detected only once. The chain combines TRBV5-1 with TRBJ2-1, with D perhaps matching TRBD1 (5 bases). The CDR3 is 15 residues long. V lost 4 bases and J 8 bases, leaving 19 bases between the germline ends. The V gene's germline CDR1 is SGHRS and CDR2 YFSETQ. CDR3 DNA sequence: TGCGCCAGCAGCCCCTCTCCAGGACACCTCGATGAGCAGTTCTTC. It yields the protein CASSPSPGHLDEQFF.

V is TRBV7-3 and J is TRBJ2-2; possibly TRBD1 for D (6 bases). The ends were cut back, 6 bases at V and 6 bases at J, with 11 bases in the middle. The germline V gene has CDR1 SGHTA and CDR2 FQGTGA. The CDR3 is made up of 13 amino acids. CDR3: CASRQGLAGELFF. CDR3 coding DNA: TGTGCCAGCAGACAGGGTCTTGCCGGGGAGCTGTTTTTT.

J is TRBJ1-6 and V is TRBV7-2; 8 bases agree with TRBD1. J gave up 10 bases and V 6 bases, and 8 bases lay outside the gene matches. This CDR3 is built from 14 residues. The V gene's germline CDR1 is SGHTA and CDR2 FQGNSA. CDR3 sequence: CASRPGQAKSPLHF. The CDR3, as DNA: TGTGCCAGCAGGCCGGGACAGGCTAAGTCACCCCTCCACTTT.

This sequence joins TRBV5-6 and TRBJ1-1; 9 bases fit TRBD1. The length of the CDR3 is 16 residues. The ends lost 1 base at V and 6 bases at J; junction bases unmatched: 10. The germline V gene has CDR1 SGHDT and CDR2 YYEEEE. CDR3 amino acids: CASSLWGQGTRAEAFF. The CDR3 nucleotides are TGTGCCAGCAGCTTGTGGGGACAGGGTACGAGGGCTGAAGCTTTCTTT.

The V gene is TRBV19, the J gene TRBJ1-1; D is uncertain. The CDR3 covers 15 residues. V gave up 9 bases and J gave up 1 base, with 18 bases separating them. Germline CDR1 and CDR2: LNHDA and SQIVND (reference sequence). CDR3 in amino acids: CASKSHGVRNTEAFF. The CDR3 DNA reads TGTGCCAGCAAAAGCCATGGGGTAAGGAACACTGAAGCTTTCTTT.

The chain links TRBV6-5 to TRBJ2-2; D is unresolved. The germline V and J ends were trimmed by 4 bases and 1 base, with 4 bases remaining between them. This CDR3 has 13 residues. Germline CDR1 and CDR2: MNHEY and SVGAGI. CDR3 DNA sequence: TGTGCCAGCAGTTTCCAGAACACCGGGGAGCTGTTTTTT. Translating it yields CASSFQNTGELFF.

V is TRBV19 and J is TRBJ2-6; TRBD1 agrees at 9 bases. J lost 3 bases, V lost 5 bases, and 8 bases had no gene match. CDR1 and CDR2 (germline): LNHDA, SQIVND (reference sequence). The CDR3 contains 17 residues. This CDR3 reads CASSFGTGRSGANVLTF. CDR3 DNA sequence: TGTGCCAGTAGTTTTGGGACAGGGAGGAGTGGGGCCAACGTCCTGACTTTC.

This clone was counted a single time. The V call is TRBV30, the J call TRBJ1-2, with D unclear. Trimming took 0 bases from V and 2 from J, leaving 13 bases between them. The CDR3 spans 15 residues. Germline-derived CDR1 and CDR2 are GTSNPN and SVGIG (reference sequence). CDR3 amino acids: CAWSVPRSPNYGYTF. The CDR3 DNA reads as TGTGCCTGGAGTGTACCTAGATCACCGAACTATGGCTACACCTTC. Supplemented by reference TRBV30 and TRBJ1-2, the full variable domain reads SQTIHQWPATLVQPVGSPLSLECTVEGTSNPNLYWYRQAAGRGLQLLFYSVGIGQISSEVPQNLSASRPQDRQFILSSKKLLLSDSGFYLCAWSVPRSPNYGYTFGSGTRLTVV.

The chain has TRBV5-1 and TRBJ1-4; D call uncertain. The V end was cut by 0 bases, the J end by 8 bases, with 11 bases between. Germline CDR1 SGHRS, CDR2 YFSETQ. This CDR3 has 14 residues. Here the CDR3 DNA reads TGCGCCAGCAGCTTGGCCCCCTCGGAGGAAAAACTGTTTTTT. Its translation: CASSLAPSEEKLFF.

The rearrangement joins TRBV28 to TRBJ1-2; TRBD1 aligns across 9 bases. CDR3 length equals 16 residues. Looked up from germline, CDR1 is MDHEN and CDR2 is SYDVKM. V trimming: 4 bases; J trimming: 6 bases; junction bases outside the gene matches: 12. In DNA, the CDR3 is TGTGCCAGCAGTTCGTCGATGGACAGGGGTGTGGATGGCTACACCTTC. Protein product: CASSSSMDRGVDGYTF.

This clone turned up a few times. This chain connects TRBV11-1 to TRBJ2-7; perhaps TRBD2 as D (5 bases). Trimming shortened V by 5 bases and J by 3 bases, and 8 bases separated the two germline ends. Per germline, CDR1 SGHAT and CDR2 FQDESV (reference sequence). There are 12 residues in the CDR3. The CDR3 DNA sequence: TGTGCCAGCAGCCTTACTAGCTACGAGCAGTACTTC. It is translated as CASSLTSYEQYF. The variable domain in full, completed from reference TRBV11-1 and TRBJ2-7, reads EAEVAQSPRYKITEKSQAVAFWCDPISGHATLYWYRQILGQGPELLVQFQDESVVDDSQLPKDRFSAERLKGVDSTLKIQPAELGDSAMYLCASSLTSYEQYFGPGTRLTVT.

This rearrangement joins TRBV7-3 to TRBJ2-5, with D perhaps given as TRBD1 or TRBD2 (7 bases each). The CDR3 has 13 amino acids. Trimming left V 8 bases short and J 3 bases short, with 13 bases between. CDR1 is SGHTA, CDR2 FQGTGA, per germline. This CDR3 is CASARGGEETQYF. In DNA form, the CDR3 reads TGTGCCAGCGCCAGGGGGGGAGAAGAGACCCAGTACTTC.

This clone was observed a single time. The genes are TRBV5-4 and TRBJ2-7; D ambiguous. Germline V gene data show CDR1 as SGHNT and CDR2 as YYREEE (reference sequence). Trimming stripped 5 bases from V and 3 bases from J, with 18 bases between. The CDR3 loop spans 15 amino acids. For the CDR3, the DNA is TGTGCCAGCAGTCCTGCCGGGCAGGCAGACTACGAGCAGTACTTC. Its protein product is CASSPAGQADYEQYF.

The rearrangement joins TRBV11-3 to TRBJ1-1; D remains unclear. Germline lookup yields CDR1 SGHNT and CDR2 YENEEA. V was clipped by 1 base and J by 1 base, with 4 bases between them. The CDR3 contains 13 residues. Written as DNA, the CDR3 is TGTGCCAGCAGCTTAGGGAAGAACACTGAAGCTTTCTTT. It specifies CASSLGKNTEAFF.

The V and J genes are TRBV18 and TRBJ1-5; 9 bases line up with TRBD1. CDR1 KGHSH and CDR2 LQKENI come from the germline V gene. CDR3 length: 15 amino acids. V gave up 2 bases and J gave up 7 bases; unmatched junction bases: 6. In nucleotides, the CDR3 is TGTGCCAGCTCACCAGGACAGGGGTCGGGCCAGCCCCAGCATTTT. Residues: CASSPGQGSGQPQHF.

The genes are TRBV15 and TRBJ1-1; D gene uncertain. CDR3 length: 13 residues. Trimming took off 0 bases at V and 7 bases at J, with 9 bases between the two ends. Germline V gives CDR1 LNHNV, CDR2 YYDKDF (reference sequence). DNA of the CDR3: TGTGCCACCAGCAGAGATTTAGCCTATGAAGCTTTCTTT. Translation: CATSRDLAYEAFF.

This clone was detected only once. The chain has TRBV10-3 and TRBJ1-2; D remains ambiguous. This CDR3 spans 15 amino acids. V gave up 0 bases and J gave up 5 bases, with 13 bases separating them. Germline V gene data show CDR1 as ENHRY and CDR2 as SYGVKD. CDR3 protein: CAISESGVRIYGYTF. CDR3 nucleotide sequence: TGTGCCATCAGTGAGTCCGGGGTCAGAATATATGGCTACACCTTC.

The J gene is TRBJ1-1, the V gene TRBV21-1; TRBD1 was called by the table and not checked on the DNA. TRBV21-1 counts as a pseudogene. The CDR3 has 12 amino acids. CDR3 coding DNA: TGTGCCAGCAGCCAACAGGGGGACAGCTCTTTCTTT. This encodes CASSQQGDSSFF.